This TCR beta chain was sequenced in a study of cytomegalovirus exposure and HLA in healthy donors. The PCR used 60 Vbeta and 13 Jbeta primers. Libraries were prepared by immunoSEQ multiplex PCR; TCRdb keeps only in-frame clonotypes and omits some of them. The repertoire holds some 150,000 clones, with approximately 79% as singletons. V was clipped by 2 bases and J by 0 bases, with 9 bases between them. The CDR3 consists of 14 residues. Per germline, CDR1 SGHRS and CDR2 YFSETQ. In regard to this clone: The antigen is not known.

Study conclusions and caveats: Clonal expansion was found to be greater in HLA-associated TCR beta chains than in equally common others in a later analysis. CMV antigen specificity was confirmed in vitro for a few CMV-associated chains.

The chain joins TRBV5-1 to TRBJ2-7; no clear D. This sequence originates from a man between 60 and 75 years old in good health and CMV-seronegative. The sample was PBMCs. The CDR3 nucleotides are TGCGCCAGCAGCTTCGGCGGAACCTCCTACGAGCAGTACTTC. This encodes CASSFGGTSYEQYF.